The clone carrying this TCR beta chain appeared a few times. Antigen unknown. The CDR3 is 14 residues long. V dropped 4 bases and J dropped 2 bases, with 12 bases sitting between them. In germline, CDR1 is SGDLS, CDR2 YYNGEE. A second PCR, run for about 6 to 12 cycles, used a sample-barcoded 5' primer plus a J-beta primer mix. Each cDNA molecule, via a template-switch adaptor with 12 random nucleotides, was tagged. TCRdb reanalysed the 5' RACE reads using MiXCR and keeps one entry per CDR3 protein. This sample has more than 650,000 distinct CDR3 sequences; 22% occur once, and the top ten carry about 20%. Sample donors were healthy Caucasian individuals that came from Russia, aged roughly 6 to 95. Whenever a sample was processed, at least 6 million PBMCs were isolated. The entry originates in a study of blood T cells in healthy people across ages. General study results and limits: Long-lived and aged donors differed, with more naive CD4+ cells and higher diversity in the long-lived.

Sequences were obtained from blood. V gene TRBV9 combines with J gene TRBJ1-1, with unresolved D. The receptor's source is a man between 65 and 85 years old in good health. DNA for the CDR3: TGTGCCAGCAGCACCCGGGCGTTTAACACTGAAGCTTTCTTT. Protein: CASSTRAFNTEAFF.